This TCR beta chain was sequenced during a study of blood T cell repertoires in COVID-19. Across the whole study: PBMCs, B-cell-depleted T cells, or T cells were the source of the cDNA or gDNA that made up the material.

The CDR3 covers 16 residues. V gave up 8 bases and J gave up 9 bases, with 25 bases separating them. The V gene's germline CDR1 is SEHNR and CDR2 FQNEAQ (reference sequence). TCRdb keeps only in-frame clones here, not all; method: immunoSEQ multiplex PCR. Among 250,000 or so clones, approximately 86% were seen once, and the ten largest hold approximately 8.2%. The sample was peripheral blood. This clonotype originated in a man between 40 and 49 years old with active or convalescent COVID-19. The chain combines TRBV7-9 with TRBJ2-2; D is ambiguous. This CDR3 reads CASPAWAQPLARELFF. The CDR3 region has the DNA TGTGCCAGCCCTGCTTGGGCACAACCACTGGCGAGGGAGCTGTTTTTT.